These T cell receptor beta chains were read from a single sample in a study of identical twins. A single record per CDR3 protein comes from TCRdb applying MiXCR to the 5' RACE reads. The sample has 1.5 million to 2 million distinct CDR3 sequences; less than 40% are singletons. Material for sequencing was cord blood. All receptors come from a newborn girl in good health. CDR3s include the opening cysteine and the closing phenylalanine or tryptophan. D genes are given only for firm matches. Clone size is not always given. Where it is, it says once, few, many or a class for expanded clones.

j_gene | d_gene | v_gene | abundance | CDR3aa | CDR3nt
TRBJ2-3 | TRBD2 | TRBV6-4 | NA | CASSESGGPADTQYF | TGTGCCAGCAGTGAATCGGGGGGGCCCGCAGATACGCAGTATTTT
TRBJ2-1 | TRBD1 | TRBV7-6 | few | CASSGTGVNEQFF | TGTGCCAGCAGCGGGACAGGGGTCAATGAGCAGTTCTTC
TRBJ1-5 | NA | TRBV6-5 | NA | CASSYSSIGGNQPQHF | TGTGCCAGCAGTTACAGCTCAATAGGTGGCAATCAGCCCCAGCATTTT
TRBJ2-4 | TRBD1 | TRBV9 | few | CASSVARDSGNIQYF | TGTGCCAGCAGCGTCGCCCGGGACAGTGGAAACATTCAGTACTTC
TRBJ2-7 | NA | TRBV6-2/TRBV6-3 | NA | CASSPIAESSYNEQYF | TGTGCCAGCAGTCCCATAGCGGAAAGCTCCTACAATGAGCAGTACTTC
TRBJ1-6 | NA | TRBV20-1 | NA | CSASRGRANSPLHF | TGCAGTGCTAGTCGGGGCAGGGCGAATTCACCCCTCCACTTT
TRBJ1-1 | TRBD1 | TRBV20-1 | NA | CSALQGATTNTEAFF | TGCAGTGCTTTACAGGGGGCCACGACCAACACTGAAGCTTTCTTT
TRBJ2-2 | NA | TRBV7-9 | NA | CASSPDLYTGELFF | TGTGCCAGCAGCCCCGACCTTTACACCGGGGAGCTGTTTTTT
TRBJ2-2 | TRBD2 | TRBV29-1 | NA | CSATSGSAGELFF | TGCAGCGCGACTAGCGGGAGTGCCGGGGAGCTGTTTTTT
TRBJ2-7 | TRBD2 | TRBV20-1 | NA | CRALAGGDSYEQYF | TGCAGGGCCCTAGCGGGGGGTGATTCCTACGAGCAGTACTTC
TRBJ1-1 | TRBD1 | TRBV10-3 | few | CAISATGLNMNTEAFF | TGTGCCATCAGTGCGACAGGGCTAAATATGAACACTGAAGCTTTCTTT
TRBJ2-3 | NA | TRBV7-8 | few | CASSPDLARGTDTQYF | TGTGCCAGCAGCCCCGACCTTGCGAGGGGCACAGATACGCAGTATTTT
TRBJ2-7 | TRBD2 | TRBV6-5 | few | CASSPGTSGVTKQYF | TGTGCCAGCAGTCCCGGGACTAGCGGAGTTACGAAGCAGTACTTC
TRBJ1-2 | TRBD1 | TRBV27 | few | CANPLGQSGFYGYTF | TGTGCCAACCCCTTGGGACAGTCGGGATTTTATGGCTACACCTTC
TRBJ1-4 | NA | TRBV13 | NA | CASSLNPQLGREKLFF | TGTGCCAGCAGCTTAAATCCGCAGTTGGGGCGCGAAAAACTGTTTTTT
TRBJ1-1 | NA | TRBV5-4 | NA | CASSLSYMANTEAFF | TGTGCCAGCAGCTTAAGCTACATGGCGAACACTGAAGCTTTCTTT
TRBJ1-5 | TRBD1 | TRBV7-2 | NA | CASSLAPGGGQPQHF | TGTGCCAGCAGCTTAGCGCCAGGGGGAGGGCAGCCCCAGCATTTT
TRBJ2-5 | TRBD1 | TRBV20-1 | NA | CSARRKPPGQGEQYF | TGCAGTGCTAGACGAAAACCCCCGGGACAGGGGGAGCAGTACTTC
TRBJ2-1 | NA | TRBV27 | few | CASSFTSFGYNEQFF | TGTGCCAGCAGTTTCACTAGCTTTGGTTACAATGAGCAGTTCTTC
TRBJ1-1 | NA | TRBV7-9 | NA | CASSLAEAGNTEAFF | TGTGCCAGCAGCTTAGCAGAGGCGGGGAACACTGAAGCTTTCTTT
TRBJ2-1 | NA | TRBV4-1 | NA | CASGDTYNEQFF | TGCGCCAGCGGGGACACCTACAATGAGCAGTTCTTC
TRBJ1-1 | TRBD1 | TRBV7-2 | few | CASSLKAGTGGTEAFF | TGTGCCAGCAGCTTAAAGGCCGGGACAGGGGGGACTGAAGCTTTCTTT
TRBJ1-3 | NA | TRBV4-1 | NA | CASRPTVPGGNTIYF | TGCGCCAGCAGACCGACAGTGCCAGGAGGAAACACCATATATTTT
TRBJ2-7 | NA | TRBV4-3 | NA | CASSQTSERTYEQYF | TGCGCCAGCAGCCAAACATCCGAGCGCACCTACGAGCAGTACTTC
TRBJ2-1 | NA | TRBV5-1 | NA | CASSLSNDWLVYNEQFF | TGCGCCAGCAGCTTGTCGAACGACTGGTTAGTCTACAATGAGCAGTTCTTC
TRBJ2-7 | TRBD2 | TRBV10-3 | once | CAITRGVAGDNEQYF | TGTGCCATCACCCGAGGGGTAGCGGGAGACAATGAGCAGTACTTC
TRBJ2-2 | NA | TRBV4-2 | NA | CASSQADRFNTGELFF | TGTGCCAGCAGCCAGGCCGACAGGTTTAACACCGGGGAGCTGTTTTTT
TRBJ1-1 | TRBD1 | TRBV29-1 | NA | CSVDQGGTEAFF | TGCAGCGTTGACCAGGGGGGCACTGAAGCTTTCTTT
TRBJ1-1 | NA | TRBV29-1 | few | CSVAPGNTEAFF | TGCAGCGTTGCCCCAGGGAACACTGAAGCTTTCTTT
TRBJ2-7 | NA | TRBV10-3 | few | CAISARDSGTEQYF | TGTGCCATCAGCGCTCGGGACTCAGGGACCGAGCAGTACTTC
TRBJ2-3 | TRBD2 | TRBV20-1 | NA | CSARAAGDVSDTQYF | TGCAGTGCTAGAGCGGCGGGAGATGTATCAGATACGCAGTATTTT
TRBJ2-5 | TRBD2 | TRBV20-1 | few | CSARFPGLQETQYF | TGCAGTGCTAGGTTCCCGGGACTACAAGAGACCCAGTACTTC
TRBJ2-5 | TRBD2 | TRBV2 | NA | CASRPLAGVSNEQYF | TGTGCCAGCAGGCCACTAGCGGGAGTGAGTAATGAGCAGTACTTC
TRBJ1-1 | TRBD1 | TRBV2 | NA | CASTGQAMNTEAFF | TGTGCCAGCACCGGACAGGCTATGAACACTGAAGCTTTCTTT
TRBJ2-1 | NA | TRBV11-2 | NA | CASSGSLGNEQFF | TGTGCCAGCAGCGGGAGCTTAGGCAATGAGCAGTTCTTC
TRBJ2-1 | NA | TRBV12-3/TRBV12-4 | NA | CASSLWGLSHEQFF | TGTGCCAGCAGCTTGTGGGGTCTTTCGCATGAGCAGTTCTTC
TRBJ2-3 | TRBD2 | TRBV29-1 | NA | CSVEPVAGTSPLSQYF | TGCAGCGTTGAACCCGTGGCCGGGACTAGCCCCCTTTCGCAGTATTTT
TRBJ2-7 | NA | TRBV6-1 | NA | CASSEARPYEQYF | TGTGCCAGCAGTGAAGCACGTCCCTACGAGCAGTACTTC
TRBJ2-5 | NA | TRBV4-1 | few | CASSQRNQETQYF | TGCGCCAGCAGCCAGAGGAATCAAGAGACCCAGTACTTC
TRBJ2-4 | NA | TRBV20-1 | few | CSARRGFDKNIQYF | TGCAGTGCTAGGAGGGGGTTTGACAAAAACATTCAGTACTTC